This record concerns one TCR beta chain sequence. Its antigen is undetermined. This record belongs to a study of CD8 T cells in Susac syndrome. General study results and limits: The study's TCR sequencing and HLA analysis covered a relatively small number of individuals, and the study acknowledged this.

TCR beta sequences were obtained from blood CD8+ and CD4+ T cells. CD8+ and CD4+ T cells were negatively isolated; TEMRA cells were FACS-enriched. RNA amounts of about 0.5 to 1 ug underwent reverse transcription with random hexamers. TCR beta CDR3 was amplified by immunoSEQ multiplex PCR. This amplification extended across 54 Vbeta and 13 Jbeta segments. TCRdb itself ran the immunoSEQ multiplex PCR reads through MiXCR, one entry per CDR3 protein. Of 350,000 to 550,000 distinct CDR3 sequences listed, 75% to 90% are singletons. The source of this sequence is a human donor with multiple sclerosis. Sequencing input: CD8+ T cells from PBMCs.

The CDR3 coding sequence is TGTGCCACCAGGACAGGGAACGAGCAGTACTTC. This gives the protein CATRTGNEQYF. V usage is TRBV15 and J usage is TRBJ2-7; 7 bases line up with TRBD1. The length of the CDR3 is 11 residues. V dropped 6 bases and J dropped 5; count of bases not matched to a gene: 1. CDR1 and CDR2 from the germline V gene are LNHNV and YYDKDF (reference sequence).